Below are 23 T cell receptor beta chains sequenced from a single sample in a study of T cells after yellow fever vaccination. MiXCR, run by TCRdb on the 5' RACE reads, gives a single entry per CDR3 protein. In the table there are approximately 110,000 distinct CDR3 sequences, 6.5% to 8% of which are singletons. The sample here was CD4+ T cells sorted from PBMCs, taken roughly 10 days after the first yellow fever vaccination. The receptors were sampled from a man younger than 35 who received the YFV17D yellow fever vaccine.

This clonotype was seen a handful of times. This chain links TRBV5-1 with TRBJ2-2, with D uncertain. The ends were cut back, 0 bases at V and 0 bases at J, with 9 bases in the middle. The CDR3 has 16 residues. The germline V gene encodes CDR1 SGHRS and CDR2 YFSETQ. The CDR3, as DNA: TGCGCCAGCAGCTTGGGGGCTAGTACGAACACCGGGGAGCTGTTTTTT. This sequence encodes CASSLGASTNTGELFF. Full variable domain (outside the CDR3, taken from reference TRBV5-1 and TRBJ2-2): KAGVTQTPRYLIKTRGQQVTLSCSPISGHRSVSWYQQTPGQGLQFLFEYFSETQRNKGNFPGRFSGRQFSNSRSEMNVSTLELGDSALYLCASSLGASTNTGELFFGEGSRLTVL.

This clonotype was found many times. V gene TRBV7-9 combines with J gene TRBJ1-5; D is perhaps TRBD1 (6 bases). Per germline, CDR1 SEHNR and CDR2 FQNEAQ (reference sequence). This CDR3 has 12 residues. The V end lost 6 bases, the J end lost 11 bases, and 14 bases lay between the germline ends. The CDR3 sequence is CASSFDQGTQHF. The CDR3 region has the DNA TGTGCCAGCAGTTTTGACCAGGGGACCCAGCATTTT.

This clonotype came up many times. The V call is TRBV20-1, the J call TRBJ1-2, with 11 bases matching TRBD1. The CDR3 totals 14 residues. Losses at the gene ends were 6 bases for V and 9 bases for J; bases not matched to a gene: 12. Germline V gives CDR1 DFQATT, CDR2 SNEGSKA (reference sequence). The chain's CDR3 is CSALTGTGGRSYTF. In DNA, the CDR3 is TGCAGTGCCCTTACCGGGACAGGGGGGAGAAGCTACACCTTC.

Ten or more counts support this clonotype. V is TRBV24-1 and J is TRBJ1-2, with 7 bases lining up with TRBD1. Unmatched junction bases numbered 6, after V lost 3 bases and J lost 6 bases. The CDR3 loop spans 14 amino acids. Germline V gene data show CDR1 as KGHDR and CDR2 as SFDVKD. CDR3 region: CATSDNRGLDGYTF. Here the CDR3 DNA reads TGTGCCACCAGTGATAACAGGGGCCTTGATGGCTACACCTTC.

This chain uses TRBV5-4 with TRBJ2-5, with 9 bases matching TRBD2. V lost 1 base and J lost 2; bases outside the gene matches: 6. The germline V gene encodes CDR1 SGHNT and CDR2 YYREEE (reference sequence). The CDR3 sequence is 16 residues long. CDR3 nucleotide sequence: TGTGCCAGCAGCTTGTCTGCGGGGGGGCAACAAGAGACCCAGTACTTC. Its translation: CASSLSAGGQQETQYF.

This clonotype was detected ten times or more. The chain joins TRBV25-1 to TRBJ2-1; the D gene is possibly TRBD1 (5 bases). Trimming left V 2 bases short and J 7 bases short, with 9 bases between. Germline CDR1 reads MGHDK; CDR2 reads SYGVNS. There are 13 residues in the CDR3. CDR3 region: CASSEVGVNEQFF. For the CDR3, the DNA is TGTGCCAGCAGTGAAGTAGGGGTGAATGAGCAGTTCTTC.

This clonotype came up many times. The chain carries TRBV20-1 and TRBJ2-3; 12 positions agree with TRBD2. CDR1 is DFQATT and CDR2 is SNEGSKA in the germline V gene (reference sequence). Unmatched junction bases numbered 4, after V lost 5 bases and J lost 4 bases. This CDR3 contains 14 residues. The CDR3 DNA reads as TGCAGTGCTCCTAGCGGGGGGGCCTCAGATACGCAGTATTTT. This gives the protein CSAPSGGASDTQYF.

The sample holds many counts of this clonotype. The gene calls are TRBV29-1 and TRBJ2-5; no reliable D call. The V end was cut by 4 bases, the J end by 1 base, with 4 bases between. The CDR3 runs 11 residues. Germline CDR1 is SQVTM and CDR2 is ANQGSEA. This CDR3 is CSVGLQETQYF. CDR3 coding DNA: TGCAGCGTTGGGCTCCAAGAGACCCAGTACTTC.

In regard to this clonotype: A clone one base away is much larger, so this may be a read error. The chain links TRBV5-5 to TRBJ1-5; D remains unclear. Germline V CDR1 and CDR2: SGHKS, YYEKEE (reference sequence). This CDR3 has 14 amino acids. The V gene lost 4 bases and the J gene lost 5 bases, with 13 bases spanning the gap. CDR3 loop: CASSLDGLDQPQHF. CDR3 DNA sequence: TGTGCCAGCAGCCTGGACGGTTTAGATCAGCCCCAGCATTTT.

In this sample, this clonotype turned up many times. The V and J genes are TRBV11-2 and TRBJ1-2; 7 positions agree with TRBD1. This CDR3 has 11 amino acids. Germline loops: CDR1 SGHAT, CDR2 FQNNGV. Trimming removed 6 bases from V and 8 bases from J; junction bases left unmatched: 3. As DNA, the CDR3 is TGTGCCAGCAGTAACAGGGGCGGCTACACCTTC. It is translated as CASSNRGGYTF.

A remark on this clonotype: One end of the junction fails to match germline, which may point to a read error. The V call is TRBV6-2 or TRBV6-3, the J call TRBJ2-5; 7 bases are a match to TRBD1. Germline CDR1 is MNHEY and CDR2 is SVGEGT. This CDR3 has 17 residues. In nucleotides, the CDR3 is TGTGTCAGCAGCCCGCTTGGACAGGCGGCCCCCGAAGAGACCCAGTACTTC. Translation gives CVSSPLGQAAPEETQYF.

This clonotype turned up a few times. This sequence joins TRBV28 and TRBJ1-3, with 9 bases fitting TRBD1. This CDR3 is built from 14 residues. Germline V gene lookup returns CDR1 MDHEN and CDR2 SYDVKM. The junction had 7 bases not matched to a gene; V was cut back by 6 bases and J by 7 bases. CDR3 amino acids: CASSQGQGRNTIYF. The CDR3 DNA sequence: TGTGCCAGCAGCCAAGGACAGGGGAGGAACACCATATATTTT.

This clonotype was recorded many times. The CDR3 sequence is CASSEDRPKADTQYF. The CDR3 coding sequence is TGTGCCAGCAGTGAAGACAGACCCAAGGCAGATACGCAGTATTTT. V usage is TRBV2 and J usage is TRBJ2-3; D not certain. The CDR3 totals 15 residues. Germline V gives CDR1 SNHLY, CDR2 FYNNEI. V was trimmed by 1 base and J by 4 bases, leaving 12 bases between them.

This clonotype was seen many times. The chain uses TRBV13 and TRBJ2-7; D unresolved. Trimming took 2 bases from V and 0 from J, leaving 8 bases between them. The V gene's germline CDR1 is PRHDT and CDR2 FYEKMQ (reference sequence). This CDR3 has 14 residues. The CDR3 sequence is CASSLTPYSYEQYF. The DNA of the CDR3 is TGTGCCAGCAGCTTAACCCCATACTCCTACGAGCAGTACTTC.

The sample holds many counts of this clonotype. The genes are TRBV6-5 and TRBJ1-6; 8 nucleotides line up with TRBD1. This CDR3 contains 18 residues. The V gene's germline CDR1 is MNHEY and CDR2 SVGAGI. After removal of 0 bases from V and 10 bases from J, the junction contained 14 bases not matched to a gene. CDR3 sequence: CASSYSGVGTGTGSPLHF. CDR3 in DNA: TGTGCCAGCAGTTACTCGGGGGTGGGTACAGGGACAGGCTCACCCCTCCACTTT.

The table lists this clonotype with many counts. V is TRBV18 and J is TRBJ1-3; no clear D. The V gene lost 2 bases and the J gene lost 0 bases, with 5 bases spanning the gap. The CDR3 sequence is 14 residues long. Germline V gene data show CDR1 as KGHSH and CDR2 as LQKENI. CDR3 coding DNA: TGTGCCAGCTCACCAGCGAGCTCTGGAAACACCATATATTTT. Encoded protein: CASSPASSGNTIYF.

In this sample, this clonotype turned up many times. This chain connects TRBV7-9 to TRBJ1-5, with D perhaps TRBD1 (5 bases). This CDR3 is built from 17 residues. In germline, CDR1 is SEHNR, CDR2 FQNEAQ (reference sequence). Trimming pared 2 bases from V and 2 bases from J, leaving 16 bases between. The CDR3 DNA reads TGTGCCAGCAGCTTATACAATTATGGGGGGGGCAATCAGCCCCAGCATTTT. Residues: CASSLYNYGGGNQPQHF. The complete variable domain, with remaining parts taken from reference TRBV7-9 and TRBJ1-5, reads DTGVSQNPRHKITKRGQNVTFRCDPISEHNRLYWYRQTLGQGPEFLTYFQNEAQLEKSRLLSDRFSAERPKGSFSTLEIQRTEQGDSAMYLCASSLYNYGGGNQPQHFGDGTRLSIL.

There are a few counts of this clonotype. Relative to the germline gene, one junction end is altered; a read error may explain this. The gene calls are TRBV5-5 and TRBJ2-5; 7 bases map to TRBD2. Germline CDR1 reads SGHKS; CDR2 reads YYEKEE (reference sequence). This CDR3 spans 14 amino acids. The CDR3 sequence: CASRLGGDQETQYF. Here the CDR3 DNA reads TGTGCCAGCAGGTTGGGGGGGGACCAAGAGACCCAGTACTTC.

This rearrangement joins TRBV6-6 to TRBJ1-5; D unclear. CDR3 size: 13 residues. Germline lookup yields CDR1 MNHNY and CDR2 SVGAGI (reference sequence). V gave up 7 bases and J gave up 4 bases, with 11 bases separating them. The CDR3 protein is CASTGPVNQPQHF. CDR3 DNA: TGTGCCAGCACTGGACCGGTAAATCAGCCCCAGCATTTT.

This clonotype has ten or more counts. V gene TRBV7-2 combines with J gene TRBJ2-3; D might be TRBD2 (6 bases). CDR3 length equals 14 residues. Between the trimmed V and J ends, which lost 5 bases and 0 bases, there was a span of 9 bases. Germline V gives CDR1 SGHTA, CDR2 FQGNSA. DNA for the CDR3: TGTGCCAGCAGCCAGGACTACAGCACAGATACGCAGTATTTT. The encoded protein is CASSQDYSTDTQYF.

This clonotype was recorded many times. The CDR3 DNA follows: TGTGCCAGCAGTACCGGGACAGGGAAAAAGAACACTGAAGCTTTCTTT. It translates to CASSTGTGKKNTEAFF. The rearrangement uses TRBV12-3 or TRBV12-4 and TRBJ1-1; 9 bases match TRBD1. Germline trimming cut 5 bases from V and 1 base from J; bases unmatched to any gene: 8. There are 16 residues in the CDR3.

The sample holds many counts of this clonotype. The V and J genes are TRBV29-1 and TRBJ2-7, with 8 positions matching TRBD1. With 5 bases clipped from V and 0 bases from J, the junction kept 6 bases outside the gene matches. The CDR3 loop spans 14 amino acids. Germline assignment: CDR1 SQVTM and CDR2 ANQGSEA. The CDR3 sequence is CSVTGTGYSYEQYF. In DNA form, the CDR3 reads TGCAGCGTTACCGGGACAGGCTACTCCTACGAGCAGTACTTC.

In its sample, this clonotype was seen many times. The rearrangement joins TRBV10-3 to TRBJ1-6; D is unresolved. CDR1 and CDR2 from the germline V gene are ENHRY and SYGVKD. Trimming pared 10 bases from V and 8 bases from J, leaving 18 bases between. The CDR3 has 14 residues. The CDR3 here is CATTRTSVDSPLHF. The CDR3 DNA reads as TGTGCCACGACCAGGACGAGCGTCGATTCACCCCTCCACTTT.